This T cell receptor (beta chain) derives from a study of T cells in Graves' hyperthyroidism and ophthalmopathy. Each diagnosis drew on symptoms, thyroxine, TRAb, thyroid ultrasound and orbital computed tomography findings. From RNA transcripts, TCR beta CDR3 regions were amplified. In the first-round RT-PCR of the TCR CDR3, the HTBI primer set was used. TCRdb re-called the multiplex PCR reads through MiXCR, storing one row per CDR3 protein. The sample lists roughly 350,000 distinct CDR3 sequences, about an eighth occurring once. Trimming left V 3 bases short and J 3 bases short, with 12 bases between. The length of the CDR3 is 15 residues. This clonotype was counted many times.

The clonotype originates from a woman in her 40s with Graves' ophthalmopathy. The gene calls are TRBV12-3 or TRBV12-4 and TRBJ2-1; D possibly corresponds to TRBD1 (5 bases). The sequenced sample consisted of blood. The CDR3 here is CASSFPDSFYNEQFF. The CDR3 bases are TGTGCCAGCAGTTTCCCCGACAGCTTCTACAATGAGCAGTTCTTC.